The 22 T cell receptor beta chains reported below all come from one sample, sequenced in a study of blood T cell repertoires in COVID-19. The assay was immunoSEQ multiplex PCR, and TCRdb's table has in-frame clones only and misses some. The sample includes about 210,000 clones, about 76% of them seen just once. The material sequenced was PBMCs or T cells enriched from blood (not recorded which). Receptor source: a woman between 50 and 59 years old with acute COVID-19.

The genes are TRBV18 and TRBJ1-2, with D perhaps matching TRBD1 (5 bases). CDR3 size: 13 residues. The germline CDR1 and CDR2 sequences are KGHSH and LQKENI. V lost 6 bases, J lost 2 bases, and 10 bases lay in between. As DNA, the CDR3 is TGTGCCAGCTCCCCCGACAGCAACTATGGCTACACCTTC. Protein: CASSPDSNYGYTF.

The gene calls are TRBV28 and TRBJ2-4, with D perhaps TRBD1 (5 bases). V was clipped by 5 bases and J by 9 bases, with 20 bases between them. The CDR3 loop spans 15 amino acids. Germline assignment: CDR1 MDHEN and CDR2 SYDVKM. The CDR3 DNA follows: TGTGCCAGCAGTGGAAGAGACTCCCCAAGGGGCATTCAGTACTTC. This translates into CASSGRDSPRGIQYF.

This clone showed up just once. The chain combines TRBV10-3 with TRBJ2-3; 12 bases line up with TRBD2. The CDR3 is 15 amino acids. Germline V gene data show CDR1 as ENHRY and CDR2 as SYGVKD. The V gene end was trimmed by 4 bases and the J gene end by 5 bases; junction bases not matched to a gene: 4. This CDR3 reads CAISAGLAGQDTQYF. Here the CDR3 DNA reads TGTGCCATCAGTGCGGGACTAGCGGGTCAAGATACGCAGTATTTT.

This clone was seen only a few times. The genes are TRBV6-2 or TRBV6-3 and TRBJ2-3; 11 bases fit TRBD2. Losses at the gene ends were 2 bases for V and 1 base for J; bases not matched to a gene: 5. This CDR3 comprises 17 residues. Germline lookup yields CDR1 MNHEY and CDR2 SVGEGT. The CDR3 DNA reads TGTGCCAGCAGTTACGGCGTGGGACTAGCGGGCACAGATACGCAGTATTTT. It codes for CASSYGVGLAGTDTQYF.

CDR3 loop: CSVDNRGNTEAFF. Written as DNA, the CDR3 is TGCAGCGTTGATAATAGGGGGAACACTGAAGCTTTCTTT. This chain links TRBV29-1 with TRBJ1-1, with a weak D call TRBD1 (5 bases). The CDR3 totals 13 residues. The germline CDR1 and CDR2 sequences are SQVTM and ANQGSEA. The V gene lost 3 bases and the J gene lost 1 base, with 9 bases spanning the gap.

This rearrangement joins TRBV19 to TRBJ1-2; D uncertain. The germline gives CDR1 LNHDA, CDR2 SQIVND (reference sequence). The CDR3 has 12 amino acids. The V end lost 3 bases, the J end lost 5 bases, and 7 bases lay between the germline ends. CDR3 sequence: CASSMKLYGYTF. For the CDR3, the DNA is TGTGCCAGTAGTATGAAGCTGTATGGCTACACCTTC. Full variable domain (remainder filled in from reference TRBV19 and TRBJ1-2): DGGITQSPKYLFRKEGQNVTLSCEQNLNHDAMYWYRQDPGQGLRLIYYSQIVNDFQKGDIAEGYSVSREKKESFPLTVTSAQKNPTAFYLCASSMKLYGYTFGSGTRLTVV.

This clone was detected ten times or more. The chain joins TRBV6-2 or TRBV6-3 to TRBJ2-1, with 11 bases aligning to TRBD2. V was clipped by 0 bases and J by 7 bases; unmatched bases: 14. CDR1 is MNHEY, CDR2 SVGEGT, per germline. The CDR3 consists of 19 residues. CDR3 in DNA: TGTGCCAGCAGTTACTCCCGCGCGGGTAGCGGGGGGGTAAGGAATGAGCAGTTCTTC. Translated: CASSYSRAGSGGVRNEQFF.

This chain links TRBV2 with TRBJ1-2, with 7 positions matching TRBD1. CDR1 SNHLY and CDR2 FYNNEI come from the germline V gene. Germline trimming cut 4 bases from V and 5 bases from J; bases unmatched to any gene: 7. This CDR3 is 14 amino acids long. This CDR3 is CASSGQGMGYGYTF. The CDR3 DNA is TGTGCCAGCAGTGGACAGGGAATGGGGTATGGCTACACCTTC.

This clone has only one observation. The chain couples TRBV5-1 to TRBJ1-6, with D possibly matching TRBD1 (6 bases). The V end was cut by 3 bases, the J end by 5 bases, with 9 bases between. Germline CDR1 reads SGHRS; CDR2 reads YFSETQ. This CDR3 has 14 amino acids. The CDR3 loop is CASSSGQNNSPLHF. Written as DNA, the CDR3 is TGCGCCAGCAGCTCTGGACAGAATAATTCACCCCTCCACTTT. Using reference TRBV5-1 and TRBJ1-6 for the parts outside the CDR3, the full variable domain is KAGVTQTPRYLIKTRGQQVTLSCSPISGHRSVSWYQQTPGQGLQFLFEYFSETQRNKGNFPGRFSGRQFSNSRSEMNVSTLELGDSALYLCASSSGQNNSPLHFGNGTRLTVT.

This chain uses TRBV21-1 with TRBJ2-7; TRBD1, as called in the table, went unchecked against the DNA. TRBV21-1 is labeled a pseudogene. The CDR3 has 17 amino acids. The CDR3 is CARPLNSSRTPPYEQYF. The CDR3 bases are TGTGCCAGACCGCTAAATTCGTCAAGGACACCTCCCTACGAGCAGTACTTC.

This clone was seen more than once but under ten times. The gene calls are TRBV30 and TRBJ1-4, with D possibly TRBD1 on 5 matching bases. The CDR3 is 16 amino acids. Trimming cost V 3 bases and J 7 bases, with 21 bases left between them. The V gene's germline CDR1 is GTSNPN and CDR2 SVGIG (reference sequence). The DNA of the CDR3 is TGTGCCTGGAGCACAACCGGGGGGGGGAGGCCTGAAAAACTGTTTTTT. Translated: CAWSTTGGGRPEKLFF.

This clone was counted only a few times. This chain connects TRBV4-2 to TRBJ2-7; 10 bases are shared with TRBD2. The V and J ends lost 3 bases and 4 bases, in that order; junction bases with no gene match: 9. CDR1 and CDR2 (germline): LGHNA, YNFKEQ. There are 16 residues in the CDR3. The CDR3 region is CASSQGDLAGEYEQYF. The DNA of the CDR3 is TGTGCCAGCAGCCAGGGAGACCTAGCGGGAGAATACGAGCAGTACTTC.

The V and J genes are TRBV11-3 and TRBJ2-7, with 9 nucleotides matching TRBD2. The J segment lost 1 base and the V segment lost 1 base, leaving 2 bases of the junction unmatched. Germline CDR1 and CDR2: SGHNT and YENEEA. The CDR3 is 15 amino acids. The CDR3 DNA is TGTGCCAGCAGCTTAGCGGCGGGGGGGTCCTACGAGCAGTACTTC. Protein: CASSLAAGGSYEQYF.

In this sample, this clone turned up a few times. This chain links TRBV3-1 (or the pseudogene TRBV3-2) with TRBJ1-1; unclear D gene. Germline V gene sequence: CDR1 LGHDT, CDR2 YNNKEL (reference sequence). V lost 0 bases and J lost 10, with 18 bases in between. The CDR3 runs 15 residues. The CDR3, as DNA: TGTGCCAGCAGCCAAGATCAGGCAGGAGCGCGGGGAGCTTTCTTT. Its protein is CASSQDQAGARGAFF.

This CDR3 is CASSPQRSTTNTGELFF. In nucleotides, the CDR3 is TGTGCCAGCAGCCCCCAGCGGTCTACAACGAACACCGGGGAGCTGTTTTTT. This chain connects TRBV21-1 to TRBJ2-2; the table's D call of TRBD2 was not tested on the DNA. TRBV21-1 is reported as a pseudogene. This CDR3 spans 17 amino acids.

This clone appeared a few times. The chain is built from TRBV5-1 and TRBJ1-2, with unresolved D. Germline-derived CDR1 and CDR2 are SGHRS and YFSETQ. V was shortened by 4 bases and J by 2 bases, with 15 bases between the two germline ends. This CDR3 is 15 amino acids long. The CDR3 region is CASSTGGSKNYGYTF. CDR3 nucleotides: TGCGCCAGCAGCACGGGCGGGAGTAAGAACTATGGCTACACCTTC.

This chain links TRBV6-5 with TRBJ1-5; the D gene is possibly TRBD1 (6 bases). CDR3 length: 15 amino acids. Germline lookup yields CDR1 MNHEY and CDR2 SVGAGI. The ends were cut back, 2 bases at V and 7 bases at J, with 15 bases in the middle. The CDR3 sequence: CASSYTTGYGQPQHF. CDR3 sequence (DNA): TGTGCCAGCAGTTACACAACAGGGTACGGGCAGCCCCAGCATTTT.

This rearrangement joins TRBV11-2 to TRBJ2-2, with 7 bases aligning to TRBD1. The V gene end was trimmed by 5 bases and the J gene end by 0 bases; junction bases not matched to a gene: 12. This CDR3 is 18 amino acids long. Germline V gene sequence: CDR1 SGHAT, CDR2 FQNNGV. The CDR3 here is CASSKGPGQRTNTGELFF. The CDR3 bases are TGTGCCAGCAGCAAAGGACCGGGACAGCGTACGAACACCGGGGAGCTGTTTTTT.

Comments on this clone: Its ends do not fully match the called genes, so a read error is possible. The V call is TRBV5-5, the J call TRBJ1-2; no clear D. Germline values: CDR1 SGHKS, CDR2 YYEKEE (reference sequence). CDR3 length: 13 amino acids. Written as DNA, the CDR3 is TGTGCCGGCAGCTTGGATCGCGATCGGGGCTACACCTTC. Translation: CAGSLDRDRGYTF. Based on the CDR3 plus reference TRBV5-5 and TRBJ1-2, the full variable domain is DAGVTQSPTHLIKTRGQQVTLRCSPISGHKSVSWYQQVLGQGPQFIFQYYEKEERGRGNFPDRFSARQFPNYSSELNVNALLLGDSALYLCAGSLDRDRGYTFGSGTRLTVV.

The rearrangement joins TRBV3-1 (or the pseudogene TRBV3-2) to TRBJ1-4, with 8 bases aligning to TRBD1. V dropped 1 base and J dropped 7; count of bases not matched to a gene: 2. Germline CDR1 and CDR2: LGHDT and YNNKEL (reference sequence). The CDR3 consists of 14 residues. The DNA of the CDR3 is TGTGCCAGCAGCCAAGGGACAGGGAGTGAAAAACTGTTTTTT. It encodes CASSQGTGSEKLFF.

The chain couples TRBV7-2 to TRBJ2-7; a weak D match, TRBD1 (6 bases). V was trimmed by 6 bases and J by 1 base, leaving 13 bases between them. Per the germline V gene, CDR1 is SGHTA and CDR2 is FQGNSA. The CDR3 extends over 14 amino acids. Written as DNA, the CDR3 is TGTGCCAGCAGAAATAGGACAGCTTCCTACGAGCAGTACTTC. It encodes CASRNRTASYEQYF.

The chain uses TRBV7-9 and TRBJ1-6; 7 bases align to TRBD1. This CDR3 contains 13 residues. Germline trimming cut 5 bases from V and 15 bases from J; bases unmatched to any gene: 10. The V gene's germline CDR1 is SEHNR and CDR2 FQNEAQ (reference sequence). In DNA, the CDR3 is TGTGCCAGCAGCCGAGGGACAGCCGTTCACCTCCACTTT. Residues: CASSRGTAVHLHF. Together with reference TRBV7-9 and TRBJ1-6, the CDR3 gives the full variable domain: DTGVSQNPRHKITKRGQNVTFRCDPISEHNRLYWYRQTLGQGPEFLTYFQNEAQLEKSRLLSDRFSAERPKGSFSTLEIQRTEQGDSAMYLCASSRGTAVHLHFGNGTRLTVT.